The 29 T cell receptor beta chains reported below all come from one sample, sequenced in a study of blood T cell repertoires in COVID-19. The method was immunoSEQ multiplex PCR; TCRdb's version includes in-frame clones alone and lacks a portion of them. The table shows 46,000 or so clones, with about nine tenths occurring only once. Sequencing used peripheral blood. The receptors were gathered from a man aged 60-69 years with active or convalescent COVID-19.

The rearrangement joins TRBV28 to TRBJ1-4; perhaps TRBD1 as D (5 bases). CDR1 is MDHEN and CDR2 is SYDVKM in the germline V gene. The CDR3 covers 15 residues. The V and J ends lost 2 bases and 8 bases respectively, with 15 bases between them. The CDR3 reads CASSLGPGLGEKLFF. The CDR3 bases are TGTGCCAGCAGTTTAGGGCCAGGGCTGGGGGAAAAACTGTTTTTT.

The CDR3 protein is CASSSLDTGELFF. The CDR3 nucleotides read TGCGCCAGCAGCAGCTTAGACACCGGGGAGCTGTTTTTT. V is TRBV5-1 and J is TRBJ2-2, with no clear D. Germline CDR1 and CDR2: SGHRS and YFSETQ. Trimming took off 4 bases at V and 3 bases at J, with 7 bases between the two ends. This CDR3 comprises 13 residues.

The chain has TRBV19 and TRBJ2-7, with 12 bases identical to TRBD1. Germline assignment: CDR1 LNHDA and CDR2 SQIVND (reference sequence). Trimming removed 4 bases from V and 5 bases from J; junction bases left unmatched: 3. This CDR3 spans 14 amino acids. CDR3 loop: CASSNRDRGHEQYF. Here the CDR3 DNA reads TGTGCCAGTAGTAACCGGGACAGGGGGCACGAGCAGTACTTC.

This rearrangement joins TRBV10-3 to TRBJ2-1, with D possibly matching TRBD2 (6 bases). This CDR3 region has 15 residues. V lost 6 bases to trimming and J lost 4 bases, with 16 bases between them. Germline V lookup: CDR1 ENHRY, CDR2 SYGVKD. CDR3 loop: CAISPGDSRYNEQFF. Here the CDR3 DNA reads TGTGCCATCAGCCCCGGGGACTCCCGATACAATGAGCAGTTCTTC.

The CDR3 nucleotides are TGTGCCAGTAGTATTGAGTTTGAGCAGTTCTTC. Translation gives CASSIEFEQFF. The rearrangement joins TRBV19 to TRBJ2-1, with no clear D. The CDR3 has 11 residues. The V end lost 3 bases, the J end lost 9 bases, and 6 bases lay between the germline ends. Germline V gene data show CDR1 as LNHDA and CDR2 as SQIVND (reference sequence).

The chain's CDR3 is CASSYSRQGAEAFF. The CDR3 DNA is TGTGCCAGCAGTTACTCGAGGCAGGGGGCTGAAGCTTTCTTT. The chain joins TRBV6-2 or TRBV6-3 to TRBJ1-1; TRBD1 matches 7 bases. V lost 0 bases and J lost 6; bases outside the gene matches: 4. This CDR3 spans 14 amino acids. Germline loops: CDR1 MNHEY, CDR2 SVGEGT.

The CDR3 DNA reads TGTGCCAGCAGCTCGCAGGCCCCAGTGTACTATGGCTACACCTTC. Residues: CASSSQAPVYYGYTF. The chain is built from TRBV7-9 and TRBJ1-2; D is uncertain. The germline V gene has CDR1 SEHNR and CDR2 FQNEAQ (reference sequence). Trimming shortened V by 4 bases and J by 3 bases, and 15 bases separated the two germline ends. There are 15 residues in the CDR3.

The chain couples TRBV24-1 to TRBJ2-3; 9 bases map to TRBD1. The CDR3 covers 15 residues. V dropped 6 bases and J dropped 3; count of bases not matched to a gene: 6. The germline gives CDR1 KGHDR, CDR2 SFDVKD. The CDR3 region is CATSLGQGLTDTQYF. CDR3 DNA sequence: TGTGCCACCAGTTTAGGACAGGGGTTGACAGATACGCAGTATTTT.

The rearrangement uses TRBV9 and TRBJ2-3, with TRBD2 matching 8 bases. The CDR3 has 16 amino acids. Per germline, CDR1 SGDLS and CDR2 YYNGEE. V shed 0 bases and J 1 base; nucleotides not matched to a gene: 4. The CDR3 DNA follows: TGTGCCAGCAGCGTAGTGGGTAGCGGGGGCACAGATACGCAGTATTTT. Amino acid sequence: CASSVVGSGGTDTQYF.

The V call is TRBV16, the J call TRBJ1-2; D unresolved. Germline CDR1 is KGHSY and CDR2 is FQNENV. The CDR3 is made up of 13 amino acids. With 2 bases removed from V and 5 bases from J, the gap between germline ends came to 9 bases. This CDR3 reads CASSQDAVYGYTF. Written as DNA, the CDR3 is TGTGCCAGCAGCCAAGACGCGGTTTATGGCTACACCTTC.

The rearrangement joins TRBV18 to TRBJ1-2; 7 nucleotides agree with TRBD1. With V trimmed by 5 bases and J by 2 bases, 5 bases remained unmatched. Germline loops: CDR1 KGHSH, CDR2 LQKENI. The CDR3 runs 14 residues. CDR3 nucleotides: TGTGCCAGCTCAGACTCGACAGGGAACTATGGCTACACCTTC. Translating it yields CASSDSTGNYGYTF.

The CDR3 sequence: CASILSRDRVNEQYF. The DNA of the CDR3 is TGTGCCAGCATCCTATCCCGGGACAGGGTGAACGAGCAGTACTTC. The V gene is TRBV2, the J gene TRBJ2-7; 9 bases match TRBD1. The CDR3 is 15 residues long. Germline V gives CDR1 SNHLY, CDR2 FYNNEI. The V gene end was trimmed by 7 bases and the J gene end by 5 bases; junction bases not matched to a gene: 12.

J is TRBJ2-2 and V is TRBV14, with D possibly matching TRBD1 (5 bases). The CDR3 runs to 17 residues. CDR1 and CDR2 from the germline V gene are SGHDN and FVKESK. Deletions cut 4 bases from V and 7 bases from J, with 22 bases between. The CDR3 protein is CASSRGLSRRVDGELFF. The DNA of the CDR3 is TGTGCCAGCAGCCGCGGTCTGTCACGCAGGGTTGACGGGGAGCTGTTTTTT. Full variable domain (rest looked up from reference TRBV14 and TRBJ2-2): EAGVTQFPSHSVIEKGQTVTLRCDPISGHDNLYWYRRVMGKEIKFLLHFVKESKQDESGMPNNRFLAERTGGTYSTLKVQPAELEDSGVYFCASSRGLSRRVDGELFFGEGSRLTVL.

This chain joins TRBV14 and TRBJ2-7, with 10 bases identical to TRBD1. The V gene's germline CDR1 is SGHDN and CDR2 FVKESK. The CDR3 length is 16 residues. V shed 4 bases and J 3 bases; nucleotides not matched to a gene: 9. The CDR3 DNA sequence: TGTGCCAGCAGCCTAATCCACGGGACAGGGGACTACGAGCAGTACTTC. Amino acids: CASSLIHGTGDYEQYF.

V is TRBV7-2 and J is TRBJ2-5; tentatively, D is TRBD1 (6 bases). The V gene lost 8 bases and the J gene lost 0 bases, with 16 bases spanning the gap. The CDR3 sequence is 15 residues long. Germline loops: CDR1 SGHTA, CDR2 FQGNSA. The CDR3 protein is CASGRDTSYQETQYF. The DNA for the CDR3 is TGTGCCAGCGGCAGGGACACCTCGTACCAAGAGACCCAGTACTTC.

This chain connects TRBV5-1 to TRBJ1-3; D not certain. The CDR3 contains 15 residues. Germline lookup yields CDR1 SGHRS and CDR2 YFSETQ. The ends were cut back, 1 base at V and 0 bases at J, with 8 bases in the middle. The CDR3 region is CASSLYTSSGNTIYF. The CDR3 DNA sequence: TGCGCCAGCAGCTTGTACACAAGCTCTGGAAACACCATATATTTT.

This clone was found once. The genes are TRBV29-1 and TRBJ1-4; TRBD1 matches at 8 bases. The CDR3 length is 13 residues. With V trimmed by 6 bases and J by 8 bases, 8 bases remained unmatched. Per germline, CDR1 SQVTM and CDR2 ANQGSEA. CDR3: CSVLLDRDEKLFF. CDR3 coding DNA: TGCAGCGTCCTTCTGGACAGGGACGAAAAACTGTTTTTT.

This clone was counted a single time. The chain is built from TRBV28 and TRBJ2-4; 13 bases are a match to TRBD2. This CDR3 region has 19 residues. CDR1 and CDR2 from the germline V gene are MDHEN and SYDVKM. Germline trimming cut 8 bases from V and 0 bases from J; bases unmatched to any gene: 13. CDR3 residues: CASRSVGTSGILAKNIQYF. As DNA, the CDR3 is TGTGCCAGCCGGTCGGTCGGGACTAGCGGGATACTAGCCAAAAACATTCAGTACTTC.

The CDR3 DNA follows: TGTGCCAGCAGCCACGGTTGGACTTTTACAGAGACCCAGTACTTC. Its protein product is CASSHGWTFTETQYF. The chain couples TRBV3-1 (or the pseudogene TRBV3-2) to TRBJ2-5; D might be TRBD2 (5 bases). The CDR3 consists of 15 residues. The ends were cut back, 3 bases at V and 4 bases at J, with 15 bases in the middle. Germline CDR1 and CDR2: LGHDT and YNNKEL (reference sequence).

This chain links TRBV6-1 with TRBJ2-7, with D possibly being TRBD1 (5 bases). Germline V lookup: CDR1 MNHNS, CDR2 SASEGT. The CDR3 totals 15 residues. V lost 3 bases and J lost 4, with 16 bases in between. The CDR3 protein is CASSEGQGFGYEQYF. CDR3 nucleotide sequence: TGTGCCAGCAGTGAGGGGCAGGGCTTTGGATACGAGCAGTACTTC.

The V call is TRBV29-1, the J call TRBJ2-6; weak D call: TRBD2 (5 bases). CDR1 SQVTM and CDR2 ANQGSEA come from the germline V gene. V shed 5 bases and J shed 2 bases, with 7 bases lying between them. CDR3 size: 13 residues. CDR3 residues: CSVPGTGANVLTF. DNA of the CDR3: TGCAGCGTTCCGGGAACTGGGGCCAACGTCCTGACTTTC.

In this sample, this clone turned up a few times. This rearrangement joins TRBV10-3 to TRBJ1-6, with D possibly TRBD1 on 6 matching bases. Germline loops: CDR1 ENHRY, CDR2 SYGVKD. V lost 11 bases and J 8 bases, leaving 13 bases between the germline ends. CDR3 size: 12 residues. CDR3: CAVGTSDSPLHF. The CDR3 bases are TGTGCCGTCGGGACAAGCGATTCACCCCTCCACTTT.

In DNA, the CDR3 is TGTGCCAGCAGTGAGGCCCCCGGGACAGCCAATCAGCCCCAGCATTTT. This sequence encodes CASSEAPGTANQPQHF. This chain uses TRBV6-1 with TRBJ1-5, with 7 nucleotides matching TRBD1. Trimming removed 3 bases from V and 3 bases from J; junction bases left unmatched: 8. CDR1 is MNHNS and CDR2 is SASEGT in the germline V gene. The CDR3 is 16 amino acids.

This chain links TRBV3-1 (or the pseudogene TRBV3-2) with TRBJ2-5, with TRBD2 identical over 13 bases. CDR3 size: 16 residues. The V and J ends lost 6 bases and 1 base, in that order; junction bases with no gene match: 5. Germline CDR1 and CDR2: LGHDT and YNNKEL (reference sequence). CDR3 loop: CASSRGLAGLQETQYF. The DNA for the CDR3 is TGTGCCAGCAGTCGGGGACTAGCGGGGCTCCAAGAGACCCAGTACTTC.

This clone appeared a single time. The chain joins TRBV2 to TRBJ2-7, with a tentative D call TRBD1 (5 bases). This CDR3 is 15 amino acids long. V shed 3 bases and J shed 4 bases, with 16 bases lying between them. Germline CDR1 and CDR2: SNHLY and FYNNEI. The CDR3 DNA follows: TGTGCCAGCAGTGACAGGGTCAGGGTGGTATACGAGCAGTACTTC. This sequence encodes CASSDRVRVVYEQYF.

The chain combines TRBV6-2 or TRBV6-3 with TRBJ2-7; the D gene is possibly TRBD2 (6 bases). This CDR3 has 15 residues. In germline, CDR1 is MNHEY, CDR2 SVGEGT. Trimming pared 1 base from V and 6 bases from J, leaving 16 bases between. CDR3 sequence reads: CASSYYPGRMGEQYF. CDR3 sequence (DNA): TGTGCCAGCAGTTACTATCCAGGGAGGATGGGCGAGCAGTACTTC.

The chain links TRBV6-5 to TRBJ2-7, with TRBD1 matching over 8 bases. V trimming: 5 bases; J trimming: 4 bases; junction bases outside the gene matches: 4. Germline V gene lookup returns CDR1 MNHEY and CDR2 SVGAGI. The CDR3 totals 13 residues. CDR3 coding DNA: TGTGCCAGCAGTCTGCAGGGGGCTTACGAGCAGTACTTC. Translation: CASSLQGAYEQYF.

The chain carries TRBV12-3 or TRBV12-4 and TRBJ1-2; D may be TRBD1 (5 bases). Trimming pared 3 bases from V and 6 bases from J, leaving 11 bases between. CDR3 length equals 13 residues. Written as DNA, the CDR3 is TGTGCCAGCAGTTTGGAGGGGCGGGATGGCTACACCTTC. This codes for CASSLEGRDGYTF.

The chain employs TRBV2 and TRBJ1-1; D may be TRBD1 (6 bases). Germline CDR1 and CDR2: SNHLY and FYNNEI. The length of the CDR3 is 12 residues. Trimming cost V 10 bases and J 1 base, with 10 bases left between them. CDR3 loop: CAIPQGNTEAFF. CDR3 in DNA: TGTGCCATTCCACAGGGGAACACTGAAGCTTTCTTT. The variable domain in full, with the rest retrieved from reference TRBV2 and TRBJ1-1, is EPEVTQTPSHQVTQMGQEVILRCVPISNHLYFYWYRQILGQKVEFLVSFYNNEISEKSEIFDDQFSVERPDGSNFTLKIRSTKLEDSAMYFCAIPQGNTEAFFGQGTRLTVV.